This is a list of T cell receptor beta chains from one sample in a study of blood T cell repertoires in COVID-19. Produced via immunoSEQ multiplex PCR; TCRdb's table is partial and in-frame only. The profile shows about 200,000 clones, approximately 84% of them singletons. Sequencing was done on a sample of peripheral blood. The receptors come from a human donor with acute or convalescent COVID-19. The donor label of this sample is uncertain. The CDR3 runs from the conserved cysteine through the conserved F or W. Fields, in order: clone size, D gene, J gene, V gene, CDR3 protein, CDR3 DNA. The D gene is left open where the match is weak. A row's size may be missing; if present it is once, few, many or a size class.

>NA|TRBD2|TRBJ2-1|TRBV10-3
CAISESEGLAGLRQFF
TGTGCCATCAGTGAGTCGGAGGGACTAGCGGGACTTCGGCAGTTCTTC
>NA|NA|TRBJ1-3|TRBV27
CASRSLNTIYF
TGTGCCAGCAGGAGCCTTAACACCATATATTTT
>NA|TRBD1|TRBJ1-1|TRBV7-9
CASSRTGGTEAFF
TGTGCCAGCAGCAGGACAGGGGGCACTGAAGCTTTCTTT
>NA|NA|TRBJ2-3|TRBV27
CASSLRQGPRDTQYF
TGTGCCAGCAGCTTGAGGCAGGGGCCTCGAGATACGCAGTATTTT
>few|NA|TRBJ2-7|TRBV3-1/TRBV3-2
CASSQVVQGAQYF
TGTGCCAGCAGCCAAGTAGTGCAGGGCGCGCAGTACTTC
>NA|TRBD1|TRBJ1-1|TRBV7-9
CASSSGQGNTEAFF
TGTGCCAGCAGCTCGGGACAGGGGAACACTGAAGCTTTCTTT
>NA|NA|TRBJ1-1|TRBV2
CASRGEKNTEAFF
TGTGCCAGCAGGGGAGAAAAGAACACTGAAGCTTTCTTT
>NA|TRBD2|TRBJ2-3|TRBV24-1
CATSVAGVLTDTQYF
TGTGCCACCAGTGTGGCGGGAGTCCTCACAGATACGCAGTATTTT
>NA|TRBD1|TRBJ2-3|TRBV24-1
CATSDSGQGITDTQYF
TGTGCCACCAGTGATTCAGGACAGGGGATTACAGATACGCAGTATTTT
>NA|NA|TRBJ1-3|TRBV21-1
CASSKVHPTGVGNTIYF
TGTGCCAGCAGCAAAGTACACCCGACAGGGGTTGGAAACACCATATATTTT
>NA|TRBD1|TRBJ1-1|TRBV7-2
CASSLVGTGGWGTEAFF
TGTGCCAGCAGCTTAGTCGGGACAGGGGGCTGGGGCACTGAAGCTTTCTTT
>few|TRBD2|TRBJ2-7|TRBV9
CASSVDGRAVNEQYF
TGTGCCAGCAGCGTAGACGGGAGGGCCGTGAACGAGCAGTACTTC
>NA|NA|TRBJ2-5|TRBV7-3
CASSFFGGEGETQYF
TGTGCCAGCAGCTTCTTCGGGGGAGAGGGGGAGACCCAGTACTTC
>NA|TRBD1|TRBJ2-7|TRBV7-2
CASSNKQGVEQYF
TGTGCCAGCAGCAACAAACAGGGGGTTGAGCAGTACTTC
>NA|TRBD2|TRBJ2-7|TRBV6-2/TRBV6-3
CASSYASFSGKLGEQYF
TGTGCCAGCAGTTACGCCTCCTTCAGCGGGAAATTGGGCGAGCAGTACTTC
>NA|NA|TRBJ2-1|TRBV6-6
CASSLNNEQFF
TGTGCCAGCAGTCTCAACAATGAGCAGTTCTTC
>NA|NA|TRBJ1-2|TRBV2
CASSRAGDYGYTF
TGTGCCAGCAGTCGTGCGGGGGACTATGGCTACACCTTC
>NA|NA|TRBJ2-3|TRBV4-2
CASSLKSGSGTDTQYF
TGTGCCAGCAGCCTTAAGTCAGGGTCTGGCACAGATACGCAGTATTTT
>many|NA|TRBJ2-7|TRBV7-6
CASSLAESNTYEQYF
TGTGCCAGCAGCTTAGCAGAATCGAATACATACGAGCAGTACTTC
>NA|TRBD2|TRBJ2-1|TRBV2
CASRPTSGSYNEQFF
TGTGCCAGCAGGCCGACTAGCGGCTCCTACAATGAGCAGTTCTTC
>few|NA|TRBJ1-4|TRBV4-1
CASSQDPGLQNEKLFF
TGCGCCAGCAGCCAGGACCCGGGACTCCAAAATGAAAAACTGTTTTTT
>NA|NA|TRBJ2-1|TRBV20-1
CSAGLAHEQFF
TGCAGTGCTGGGCTAGCCCATGAGCAGTTCTTC
>NA|TRBD1|TRBJ1-2|TRBV28
CASKTGGNYGYTF
TGTGCCAGCAAAACAGGGGGGAACTATGGCTACACCTTC
>NA|TRBD2|TRBJ2-5|TRBV15
CATSRDRGLGRTQYF
TGTGCCACCAGCAGAGATCGGGGACTAGGGAGGACCCAGTACTTC
>NA|NA|TRBJ2-2|TRBV5-1
CASRGGSNTGELFF
TGCGCCAGTCGCGGCGGCAGTAACACCGGGGAGCTGTTTTTT
>NA|NA|TRBJ2-2|TRBV4-1
CASVSGINTGELFF
TGCGCCAGCGTTTCCGGTATTAACACCGGGGAGCTGTTTTTT
>once|TRBD1|TRBJ1-2|TRBV4-2
CASSPGGQEGYGYTF
TGTGCCAGCAGCCCTGGGGGACAGGAGGGCTATGGCTACACCTTC
>NA|NA|TRBJ1-5|TRBV6-5
CASMRDGGNQPQHF
TGTGCCAGCATGAGAGATGGAGGTAATCAGCCCCAGCATTTT
>NA|NA|TRBJ2-3|TRBV27
CASSRSGWERSDTQYF
TGTGCCAGCAGCCGTAGTGGGTGGGAGAGGTCAGATACGCAGTATTTT